This T cell receptor (beta chain) was retrieved from a study of cytomegalovirus exposure and HLA in healthy donors. PCR amplification relied on 60 Vbeta primers (plus 13 Jbeta primers). Generated by immunoSEQ multiplex PCR, the TCRdb table keeps only in-frame clones and is missing some. The sample holds some 250,000 clones, about 80% seen once. The TCR comes from a woman aged 35 to 49 in good health and CMV-seropositive. Input material: PBMCs.

The CDR3 loop is CASRTGGFYGYTF. The DNA of the CDR3 is TGTGCCAGCAGAACCGGGGGATTTTATGGCTACACCTTC. The V and J genes are TRBV28 and TRBJ1-2; D is possibly TRBD1 (5 bases). V was clipped by 6 bases and J by 5 bases, with 13 bases between them. Germline loops: CDR1 MDHEN, CDR2 SYDVKM. This CDR3 region has 13 residues.